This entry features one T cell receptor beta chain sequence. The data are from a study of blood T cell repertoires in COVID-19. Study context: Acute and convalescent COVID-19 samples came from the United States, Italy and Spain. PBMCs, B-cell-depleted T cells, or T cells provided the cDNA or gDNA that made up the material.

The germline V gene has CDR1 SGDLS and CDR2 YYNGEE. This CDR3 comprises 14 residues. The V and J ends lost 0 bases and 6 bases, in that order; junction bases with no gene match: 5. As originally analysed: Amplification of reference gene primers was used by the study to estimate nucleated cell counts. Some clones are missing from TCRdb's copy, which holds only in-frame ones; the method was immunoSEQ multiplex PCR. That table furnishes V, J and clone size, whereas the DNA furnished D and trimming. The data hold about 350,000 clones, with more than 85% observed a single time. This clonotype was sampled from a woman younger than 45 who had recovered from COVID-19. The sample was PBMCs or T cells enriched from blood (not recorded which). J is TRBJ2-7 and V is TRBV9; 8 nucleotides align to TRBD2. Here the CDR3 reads CASSVGLAGSEQYF. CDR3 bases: TGTGCCAGCAGCGTAGGATTAGCGGGAAGCGAGCAGTACTTC.